Shown below are 12 T cell receptor beta chains from a single sample sequenced in a study of regulatory T cells in long-lasting Graves disease. Time point given: newly diagnosed GD, antithyroid drugs for less than 3 months. Generation of the TCR library employed RNA extracted from PBMCs. Building the TCR beta libraries relied on iRepertoire HTBI primers, and CDR3 regions underwent Arm-PCR. Using its own MiXCR run on the multiplex PCR reads, TCRdb lists one record per CDR3 protein. The repertoire includes about 350,000 distinct CDR3 sequences, roughly 15% of them detected once, and 20% to 25% sits in the top ten. These data were also filed under a second study, of T cells in Graves' hyperthyroidism and ophthalmopathy.

Here the sequenced sample was peripheral blood mononuclear cells (PBMCs), taken at new diagnosis, from a patient treated with antithyroid drugs. The receptors were sampled from a young woman with Graves disease.

This chain connects TRBV30 to TRBJ2-1; a weak D match, TRBD2 (5 bases). The CDR3 contains 13 residues. Trimming shortened V by 3 bases and J by 8 bases, and 14 bases separated the two germline ends. The V gene's germline CDR1 is GTSNPN and CDR2 SVGIG (reference sequence). CDR3 amino acids: CAWSLGLADEQFF. In DNA form, the CDR3 reads TGTGCCTGGAGCCTCGGGCTAGCCGATGAGCAGTTCTTC.

The rearrangement joins TRBV7-9 to TRBJ1-6, with D tentatively TRBD1 (5 bases). The CDR3 sequence is 13 residues long. CDR1 and CDR2 (germline): SEHNR, FQNEAQ (reference sequence). Between the trimmed V and J ends, which lost 5 bases and 9 bases, there was a span of 11 bases. The CDR3 DNA reads TGTGCCAGCAGCCAAACGACAGCTTCACCCCTCCACTTT. It encodes CASSQTTASPLHF.

This clonotype was counted only a few times. CDR3 in amino acids: CASSPLTGFKGQPQHF. CDR3 DNA: TGCGCCAGCAGTCCCCTGACAGGATTTAAGGGTCAGCCCCAGCATTTT. The V gene is TRBV10-2, the J gene TRBJ1-5; TRBD1 is a possible D gene (6 bases). The CDR3 has 16 amino acids. Germline CDR1 and CDR2: WSHSY and SAAADI. The ends were cut back, 5 bases at V and 6 bases at J, with 20 bases in the middle.

V usage is TRBV5-4 and J usage is TRBJ2-1, with 7 positions matching TRBD2. J lost 7 bases, V lost 3 bases, and 10 bases had no gene match. The CDR3 sequence is 15 residues long. The germline CDR1 and CDR2 sequences are SGHNT and YYREEE (reference sequence). CDR3 loop: CASSSPSGQVNEQFF. The CDR3 coding sequence is TGTGCCAGCAGCTCTCCTAGCGGCCAAGTGAATGAGCAGTTCTTC.

Turning to this clonotype: Given a much more abundant clone one base away, this may be a read error. The chain uses TRBV6-1 and TRBJ2-1; maybe TRBD2 (6 bases). The V gene's germline CDR1 is MNHNS and CDR2 SASEGT. This CDR3 region has 13 residues. The CDR3 region is CASSEFRTNEQSF. The DNA for the CDR3 is TGTGCCAGCAGTGAATTCAGGACTAATGAGCAGTCCTTC.

This clonotype has ten or more counts. This rearrangement joins TRBV18 to TRBJ2-7; D might be TRBD2 (5 bases). The CDR3 spans 15 residues. With 5 bases removed from V and 5 bases from J, the gap between germline ends came to 19 bases. Germline V gives CDR1 KGHSH, CDR2 LQKENI. CDR3 amino acids: CASSSSEDLFNEQYF. The CDR3, as DNA: TGTGCCAGCTCATCCTCGGAGGACCTCTTTAACGAGCAGTACTTC. The variable domain in full, with the rest retrieved from reference TRBV18 and TRBJ2-7, is NAGVMQNPRHLVRRRGQEARLRCSPMKGHSHVYWYRQLPEEGLKFMVYLQKENIIDESGMPKERFSAEFPKEGPSILRIQQVVRGDSAAYFCASSSSEDLFNEQYFGPGTRLTVT.

In this sample, this clonotype turned up many times. The rearrangement links TRBV9 to TRBJ2-7; 9 bases agree with TRBD1. Germline assignment: CDR1 SGDLS and CDR2 YYNGEE. The CDR3 extends over 14 amino acids. V shed 3 bases and J 3 bases; nucleotides not matched to a gene: 4. In nucleotides, the CDR3 is TGTGCCAGCAGCGAACAGGGGGCGGACTACGAGCAGTACTTC. Translated, it gives CASSEQGADYEQYF.

At least ten counts were recorded for this clonotype. The chain links TRBV5-1 to TRBJ2-5, with TRBD1 matching over 8 bases. Losses at the gene ends were 0 bases for V and 4 bases for J; bases not matched to a gene: 2. Germline V gene sequence: CDR1 SGHRS, CDR2 YFSETQ. The CDR3 is 14 residues long. The CDR3 loop is CASSLDGTGETQYF. As DNA, the CDR3 is TGCGCCAGCAGCTTGGACGGGACAGGAGAGACCCAGTACTTC. The whole variable domain, remainder taken from reference TRBV5-1 and TRBJ2-5, is KAGVTQTPRYLIKTRGQQVTLSCSPISGHRSVSWYQQTPGQGLQFLFEYFSETQRNKGNFPGRFSGRQFSNSRSEMNVSTLELGDSALYLCASSLDGTGETQYFGPGTRLLVL.

This clonotype was observed many times. This chain connects TRBV11-3 to TRBJ2-1; D possibly matches TRBD1 or TRBD2 (5 bases each). Germline loops: CDR1 SGHNT, CDR2 YENEEA. The CDR3 runs 13 residues. V was clipped by 5 bases and J by 9 bases, with 14 bases between them. CDR3 protein: CASSPYGDLEQFF. The CDR3 DNA reads TGTGCCAGCAGCCCATACGGGGACCTTGAGCAGTTCTTC.

This clonotype showed up just a few times. CDR3 loop: CASSLRRNNYGYTF. The CDR3 DNA reads as TGTGCCAGCAGCTTGCGAAGGAATAACTATGGCTACACCTTC. This rearrangement joins TRBV5-4 to TRBJ1-2; D is uncertain. This CDR3 contains 14 residues. Germline V gene lookup returns CDR1 SGHNT and CDR2 YYREEE (reference sequence). Trimming left V 1 base short and J 1 base short, with 8 bases between.

Ten or more counts support this clonotype. V gene TRBV30 combines with J gene TRBJ2-3; 8 nucleotides align to TRBD1. The J call may be in error: the DNA end matches TRBJ2-5 better. The CDR3 spans 15 residues. Germline V gives CDR1 GTSNPN, CDR2 SVGIG (reference sequence). The CDR3 DNA follows: TGTGCCTGGATTCCCTTAGGACAGGGCCCAGAGACCCAGTACTTC. Protein sequence: CAWIPLGQGPETQYF.

J is TRBJ2-3 and V is TRBV5-6, with 11 bases identical to TRBD1. The germline CDR1 and CDR2 sequences are SGHDT and YYEEEE. This CDR3 region has 16 residues. The J segment lost 3 bases and the V segment lost 5 bases, leaving 8 bases of the junction unmatched. CDR3: CASRGGGQGATDTQYF. CDR3 sequence (DNA): TGTGCCAGCAGGGGGGGAGGACAGGGGGCGACAGATACGCAGTATTTT.